This T cell receptor beta chain stems from a study of shared clonotypes between healthy human individuals. Regarding the study as a whole: Naive CD4 clonotypes were shared across several donors at about 5%.

Naive CD45RA+ and memory CD45RA-negative subsets were split from CD4+ cells. A remark on this clone: Its antigen remains unknown.

This CDR3 spans 16 amino acids. Germline V gene data show CDR1 as SNHLY and CDR2 as FYNNEI. V lost 8 bases and J lost 4, with 24 bases in between. Clones were read by immunoSEQ multiplex PCR, and TCRdb kept only the in-frame ones, dropping some. The data contain approximately 2.4 million clones, approximately 95% of them singletons. The specimen sequenced was naive CD4+ T cells sorted from blood. This sample's subset: CD45RA+ positively selected. The chain has TRBV2 and TRBJ2-7; the D call may be TRBD1 or TRBD2 (5 bases each). This TCR derives from a man aged 18 to 35 in good health. DNA of the CDR3: TGTGCCAGCGAGGGGCTTTTCGCCCCTCTGGATTACGAGCAGTACTTC. It encodes CASEGLFAPLDYEQYF.